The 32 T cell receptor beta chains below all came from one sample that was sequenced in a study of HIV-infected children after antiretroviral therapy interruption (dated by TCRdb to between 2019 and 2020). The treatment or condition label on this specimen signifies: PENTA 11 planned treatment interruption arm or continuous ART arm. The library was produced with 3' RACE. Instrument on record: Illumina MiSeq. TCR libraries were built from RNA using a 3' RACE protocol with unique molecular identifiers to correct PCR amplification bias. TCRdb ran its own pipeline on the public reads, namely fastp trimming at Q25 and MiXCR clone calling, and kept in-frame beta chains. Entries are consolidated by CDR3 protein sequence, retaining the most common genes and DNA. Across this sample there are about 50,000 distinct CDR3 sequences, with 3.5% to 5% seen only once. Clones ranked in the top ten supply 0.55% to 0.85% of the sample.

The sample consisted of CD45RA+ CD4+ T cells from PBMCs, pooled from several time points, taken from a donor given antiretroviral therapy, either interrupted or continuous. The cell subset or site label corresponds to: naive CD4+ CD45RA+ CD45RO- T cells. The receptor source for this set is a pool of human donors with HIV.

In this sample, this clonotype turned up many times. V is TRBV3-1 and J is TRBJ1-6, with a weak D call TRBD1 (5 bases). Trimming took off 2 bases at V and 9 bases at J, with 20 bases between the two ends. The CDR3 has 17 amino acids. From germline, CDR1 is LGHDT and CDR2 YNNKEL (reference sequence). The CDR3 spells CASSQRTADRGVSPLHF. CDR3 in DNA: TGTGCCAGCAGCCAACGGACGGCGGATCGGGGGGTTTCACCCCTCCACTTT.

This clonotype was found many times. CDR3 sequence reads: CASSLGRTGALGTDTQYF. The CDR3 bases are TGCGCCAGCAGCTTGGGACGAACAGGGGCGCTGGGCACAGATACGCAGTATTTT. V gene TRBV5-1 combines with J gene TRBJ2-3, with 7 bases lining up with TRBD1. After removal of 0 bases from V and 1 base from J, the junction contained 11 bases not matched to a gene. CDR1 and CDR2 from the germline V gene are SGHRS and YFSETQ. The length of the CDR3 is 18 residues.

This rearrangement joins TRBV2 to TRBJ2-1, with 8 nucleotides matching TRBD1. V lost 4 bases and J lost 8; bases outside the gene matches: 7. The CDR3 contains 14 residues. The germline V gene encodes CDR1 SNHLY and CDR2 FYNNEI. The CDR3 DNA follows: TGTGCCAGCAGTGCTGACAGGGGAGACGATGAGCAGTTCTTC. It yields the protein CASSADRGDDEQFF.

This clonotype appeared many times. The CDR3 region has the DNA TGTGCCAGCAGTTCCACAAATCAGCCCCAGCATTTT. Its translation is CASSSTNQPQHF. The chain carries TRBV28 and TRBJ1-5; D remains unclear. The CDR3 has 12 amino acids. The V gene's germline CDR1 is MDHEN and CDR2 SYDVKM. V shed 4 bases and J shed 4 bases, with 5 bases lying between them.

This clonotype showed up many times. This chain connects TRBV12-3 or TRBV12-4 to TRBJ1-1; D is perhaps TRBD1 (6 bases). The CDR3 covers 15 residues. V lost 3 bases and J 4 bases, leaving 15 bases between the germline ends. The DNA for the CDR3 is TGTGCCAGCAGTTTGATGACAGGTATTGGCACTGAAGCTTTCTTT. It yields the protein CASSLMTGIGTEAFF.

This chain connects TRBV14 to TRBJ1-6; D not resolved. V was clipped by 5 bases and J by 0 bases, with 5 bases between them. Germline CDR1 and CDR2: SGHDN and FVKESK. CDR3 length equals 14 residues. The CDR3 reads CASSGSSYNSPLHF. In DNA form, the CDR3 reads TGTGCCAGCAGCGGGAGCTCCTATAATTCACCCCTCCACTTT. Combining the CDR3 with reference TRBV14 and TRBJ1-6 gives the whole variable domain EAGVTQFPSHSVIEKGQTVTLRCDPISGHDNLYWYRRVMGKEIKFLLHFVKESKQDESGMPNNRFLAERTGGTYSTLKVQPAELEDSGVYFCASSGSSYNSPLHFGNGTRLTVT.

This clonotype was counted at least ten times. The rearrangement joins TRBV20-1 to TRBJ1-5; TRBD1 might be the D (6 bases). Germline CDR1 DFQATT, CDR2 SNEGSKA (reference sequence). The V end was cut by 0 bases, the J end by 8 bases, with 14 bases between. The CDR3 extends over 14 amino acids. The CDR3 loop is CSARDSTGGEPQHF. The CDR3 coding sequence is TGCAGTGCTAGAGATTCGACAGGCGGCGAGCCCCAGCATTTT.

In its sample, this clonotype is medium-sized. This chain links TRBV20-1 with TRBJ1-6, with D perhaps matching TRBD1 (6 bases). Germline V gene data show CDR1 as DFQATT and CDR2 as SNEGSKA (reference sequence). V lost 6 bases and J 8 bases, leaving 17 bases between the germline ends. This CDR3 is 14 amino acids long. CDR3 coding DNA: TGCAGTGCCGCGTTGGGGGCGTCGGATTCACCCCTCCACTTT. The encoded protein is CSAALGASDSPLHF.

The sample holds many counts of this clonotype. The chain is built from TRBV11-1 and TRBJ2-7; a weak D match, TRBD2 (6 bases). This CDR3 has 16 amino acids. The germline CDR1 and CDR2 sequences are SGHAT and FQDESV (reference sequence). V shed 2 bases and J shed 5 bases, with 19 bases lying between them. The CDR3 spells CASSLRLFSSGHEQYF. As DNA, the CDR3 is TGTGCCAGCAGCTTACGCCTATTTAGTAGCGGCCACGAGCAGTACTTC.

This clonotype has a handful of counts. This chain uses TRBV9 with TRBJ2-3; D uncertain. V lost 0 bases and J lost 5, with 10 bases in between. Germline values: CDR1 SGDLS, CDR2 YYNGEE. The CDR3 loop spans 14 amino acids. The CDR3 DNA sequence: TGTGCCAGCAGCGTAGCAAGCAGTGGAGATACGCAGTATTTT. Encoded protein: CASSVASSGDTQYF.

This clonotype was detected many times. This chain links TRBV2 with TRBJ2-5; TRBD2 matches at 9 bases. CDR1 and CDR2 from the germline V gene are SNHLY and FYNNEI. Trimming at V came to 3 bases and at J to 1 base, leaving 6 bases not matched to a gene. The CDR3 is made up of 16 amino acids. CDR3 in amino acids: CASSDILRGGQETQYF. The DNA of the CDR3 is TGTGCCAGCAGTGATATCTTGCGGGGGGGCCAAGAGACCCAGTACTTC.

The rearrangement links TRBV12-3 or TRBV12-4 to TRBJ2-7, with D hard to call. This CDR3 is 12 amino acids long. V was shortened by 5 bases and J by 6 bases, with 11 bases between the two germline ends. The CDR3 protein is CASSPDNSEQYF. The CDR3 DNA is TGTGCCAGCAGTCCCGACAACAGCGAGCAGTACTTC.

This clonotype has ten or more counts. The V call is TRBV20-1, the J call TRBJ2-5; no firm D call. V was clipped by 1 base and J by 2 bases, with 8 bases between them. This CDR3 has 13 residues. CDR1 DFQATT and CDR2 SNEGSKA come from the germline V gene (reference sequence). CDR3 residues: CSARVGGQETQYF. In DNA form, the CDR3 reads TGCAGTGCTAGAGTAGGCGGACAAGAGACCCAGTACTTC.

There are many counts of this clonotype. The CDR3 DNA follows: TGTGCCAGTAACAGGTACTCTAGCAATCAGCCCCAGCATTTT. Its protein is CASNRYSSNQPQHF. This chain links TRBV19 with TRBJ1-5; possibly TRBD1 for D (5 bases). The CDR3 runs 14 residues. Trimming removed 7 bases from V and 0 bases from J, with 10 bases in between. The germline gives CDR1 LNHDA, CDR2 SQIVND (reference sequence).

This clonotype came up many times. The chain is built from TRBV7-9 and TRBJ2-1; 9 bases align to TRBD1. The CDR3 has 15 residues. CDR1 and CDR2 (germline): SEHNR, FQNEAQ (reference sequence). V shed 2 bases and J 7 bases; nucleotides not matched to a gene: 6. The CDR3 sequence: CASSLKGDRENEQFF. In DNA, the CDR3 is TGTGCCAGCAGCTTAAAAGGGGACAGGGAAAATGAGCAGTTCTTC.

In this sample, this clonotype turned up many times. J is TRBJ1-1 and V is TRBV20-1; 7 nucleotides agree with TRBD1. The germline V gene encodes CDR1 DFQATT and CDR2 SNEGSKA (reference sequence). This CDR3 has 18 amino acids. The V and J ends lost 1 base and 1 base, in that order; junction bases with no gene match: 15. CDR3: CSARVRKNRGIWNTEAFF. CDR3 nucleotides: TGCAGTGCTAGAGTGAGGAAGAACAGGGGAATATGGAACACTGAAGCTTTCTTT.

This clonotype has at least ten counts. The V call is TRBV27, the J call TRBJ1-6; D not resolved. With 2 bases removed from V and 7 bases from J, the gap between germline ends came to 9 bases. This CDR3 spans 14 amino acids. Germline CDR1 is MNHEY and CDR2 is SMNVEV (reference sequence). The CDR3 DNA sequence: TGTGCCAGCAGTTTAAAGTCAGAGAATTCACCCCTCCACTTT. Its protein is CASSLKSENSPLHF.

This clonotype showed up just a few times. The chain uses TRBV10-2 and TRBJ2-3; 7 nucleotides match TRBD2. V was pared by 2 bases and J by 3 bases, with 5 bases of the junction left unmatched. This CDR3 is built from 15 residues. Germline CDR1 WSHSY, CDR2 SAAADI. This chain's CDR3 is CASSEVGGVTDTQYF. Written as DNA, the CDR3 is TGCGCCAGCAGTGAGGTGGGGGGGGTTACAGATACGCAGTATTTT.

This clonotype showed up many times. The CDR3 region has the DNA TGTGCCAGCAGCTCTTACTACGAGCAGTACTTC. Its translation: CASSSYYEQYF. This chain uses TRBV11-2 with TRBJ2-7; D unclear. Trimming took off 4 bases at V and 3 bases at J, with 4 bases between the two ends. The length of the CDR3 is 11 residues. Per the germline V gene, CDR1 is SGHAT and CDR2 is FQNNGV.

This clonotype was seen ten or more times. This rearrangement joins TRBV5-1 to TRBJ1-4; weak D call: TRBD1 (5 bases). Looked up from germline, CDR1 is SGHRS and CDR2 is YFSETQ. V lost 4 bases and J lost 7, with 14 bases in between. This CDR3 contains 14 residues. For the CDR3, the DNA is TGCGCCAGCAGCCGCACAGGAAACGGTGAAAAACTGTTTTTT. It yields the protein CASSRTGNGEKLFF. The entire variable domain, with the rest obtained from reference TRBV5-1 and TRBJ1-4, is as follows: KAGVTQTPRYLIKTRGQQVTLSCSPISGHRSVSWYQQTPGQGLQFLFEYFSETQRNKGNFPGRFSGRQFSNSRSEMNVSTLELGDSALYLCASSRTGNGEKLFFGSGTQLSVL.

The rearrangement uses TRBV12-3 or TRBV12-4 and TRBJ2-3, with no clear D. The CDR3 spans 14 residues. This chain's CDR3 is CASVPPGLADTQYF. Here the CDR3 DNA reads TGTGCTAGTGTCCCCCCAGGTCTAGCAGATACGCAGTATTTT.

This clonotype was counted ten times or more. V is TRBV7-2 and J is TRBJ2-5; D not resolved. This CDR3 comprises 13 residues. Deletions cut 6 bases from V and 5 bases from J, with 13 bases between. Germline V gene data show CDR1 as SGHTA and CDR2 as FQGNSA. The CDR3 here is CASRTLIRETQYF. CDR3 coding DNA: TGTGCCAGCAGGACCCTGATCAGGGAGACCCAGTACTTC.

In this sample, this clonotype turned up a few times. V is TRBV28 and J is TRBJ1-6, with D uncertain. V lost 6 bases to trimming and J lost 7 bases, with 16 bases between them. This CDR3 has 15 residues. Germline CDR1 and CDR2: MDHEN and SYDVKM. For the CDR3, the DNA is TGTGCCAGCAGCCCCCACTACAGAGACAATTCACCCCTCCACTTT. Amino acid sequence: CASSPHYRDNSPLHF.

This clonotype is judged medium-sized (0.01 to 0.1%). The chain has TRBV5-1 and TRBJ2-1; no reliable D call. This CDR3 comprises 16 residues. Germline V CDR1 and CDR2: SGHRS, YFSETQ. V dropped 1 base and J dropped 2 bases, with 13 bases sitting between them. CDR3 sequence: CASSLSTRKTYNEQFF. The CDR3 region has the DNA TGCGCCAGCAGCTTGTCGACCAGAAAAACCTACAATGAGCAGTTCTTC.

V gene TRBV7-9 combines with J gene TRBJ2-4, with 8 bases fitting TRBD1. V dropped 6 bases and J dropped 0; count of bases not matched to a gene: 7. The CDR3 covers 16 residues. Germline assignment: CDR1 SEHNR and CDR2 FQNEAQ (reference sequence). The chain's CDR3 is CASSSQGALAKNIQYF. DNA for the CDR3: TGTGCCAGCAGTTCTCAGGGGGCATTAGCCAAAAACATTCAGTACTTC.

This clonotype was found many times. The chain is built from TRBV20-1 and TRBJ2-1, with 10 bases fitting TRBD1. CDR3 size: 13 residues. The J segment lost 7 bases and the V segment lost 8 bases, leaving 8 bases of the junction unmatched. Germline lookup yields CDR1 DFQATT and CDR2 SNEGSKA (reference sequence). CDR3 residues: CSTPGQGYNEQFF. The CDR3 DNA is TGCAGTACGCCGGGACAGGGGTATAATGAGCAGTTCTTC.

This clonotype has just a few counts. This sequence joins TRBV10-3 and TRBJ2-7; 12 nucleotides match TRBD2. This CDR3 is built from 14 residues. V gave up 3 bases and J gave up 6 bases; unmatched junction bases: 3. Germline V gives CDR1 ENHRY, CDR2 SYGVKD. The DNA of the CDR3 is TGTGCCATCAGTGACACGGGACTAGCGGGCGAGCAGTACTTC. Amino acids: CAISDTGLAGEQYF.

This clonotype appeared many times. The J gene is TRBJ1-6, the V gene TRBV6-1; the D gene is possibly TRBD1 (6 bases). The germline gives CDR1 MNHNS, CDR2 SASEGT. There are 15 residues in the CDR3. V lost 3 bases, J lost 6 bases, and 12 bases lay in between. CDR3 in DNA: TGTGCCAGCAGTGAGATGGGGACAAGTAATTCACCCCTCCACTTT. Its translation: CASSEMGTSNSPLHF.

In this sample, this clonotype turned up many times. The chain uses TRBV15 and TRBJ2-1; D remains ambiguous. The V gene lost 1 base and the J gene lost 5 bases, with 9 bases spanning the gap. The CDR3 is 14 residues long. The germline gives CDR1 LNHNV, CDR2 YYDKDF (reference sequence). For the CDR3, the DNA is TGTGCCACCAGCAGAGGGACGCCGAACAATGAGCAGTTCTTC. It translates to CATSRGTPNNEQFF.

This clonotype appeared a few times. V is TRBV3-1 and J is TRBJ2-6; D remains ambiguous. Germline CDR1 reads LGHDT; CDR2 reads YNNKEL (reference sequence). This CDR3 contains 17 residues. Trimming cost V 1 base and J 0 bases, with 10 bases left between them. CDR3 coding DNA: TGTGCCAGCAGCCAAGGCGACGGAGTCTCTGGGGCCAACGTCCTGACTTTC. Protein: CASSQGDGVSGANVLTF.

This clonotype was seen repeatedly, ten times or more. CDR3 sequence (DNA): TGTGCCAGCAGTTTCGACAGGGGCGGTGGCTACACCTTC. This codes for CASSFDRGGGYTF. The gene calls are TRBV12-3 or TRBV12-4 and TRBJ1-2; 8 bases are a match to TRBD1. Losses at the gene ends were 3 bases for V and 7 bases for J; bases not matched to a gene: 4. This CDR3 is built from 13 residues.

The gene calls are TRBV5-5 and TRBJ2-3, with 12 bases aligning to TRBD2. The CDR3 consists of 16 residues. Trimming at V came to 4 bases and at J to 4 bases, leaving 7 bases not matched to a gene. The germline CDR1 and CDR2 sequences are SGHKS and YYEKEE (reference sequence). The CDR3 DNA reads TGTGCCAGCAGCCCTAGCGGGGGGGCCTTAGCAGATACGCAGTATTTT. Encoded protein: CASSPSGGALADTQYF.